Following are 18 T cell receptor beta chains from one sample sequenced in a study of blood T cell repertoires in COVID-19. Profiling relied on immunoSEQ multiplex PCR, and the TCRdb table lists in-frame clones only, not all of them. This sample carries under 200,000 clones, approximately 79% of them seen once, and the ten largest clones take 8.1%. Source material: peripheral blood. Receptors were obtained from an older woman with COVID-19, enrolled during active disease.

This clone was seen a few times. J is TRBJ2-2 and V is TRBV19, with D maybe TRBD2 (5 bases). The germline V gene encodes CDR1 LNHDA and CDR2 SQIVND (reference sequence). The CDR3 runs 14 residues. With 7 bases removed from V and 0 bases from J, the gap between germline ends came to 9 bases. DNA for the CDR3: TGTGCCAGTATTGGGAGTTCGAACACCGGGGAGCTGTTTTTT. It codes for CASIGSSNTGELFF.

The J gene is TRBJ2-2, the V gene TRBV11-2, with TRBD1 as a possible D gene (6 bases). The CDR3 runs 13 residues. The germline CDR1 and CDR2 sequences are SGHAT and FQNNGV. Trimming cost V 4 bases and J 7 bases, with 10 bases left between them. CDR3 region: CASSYQGGGELFF. Written as DNA, the CDR3 is TGTGCCAGCAGCTACCAAGGGGGCGGGGAGCTGTTTTTT.

This clone has more than one count but fewer than ten. V is TRBV19 and J is TRBJ2-2; 7 nucleotides align to TRBD1. V lost 3 bases and J lost 6; bases outside the gene matches: 7. Germline CDR1 is LNHDA and CDR2 is SQIVND (reference sequence). This CDR3 region has 15 residues. This CDR3 reads CASSIRQGIAGELFF. CDR3 coding DNA: TGTGCCAGTAGTATCCGACAGGGCATCGCCGGGGAGCTGTTTTTT.

The V and J genes are TRBV28 and TRBJ1-1; D gene unclear. With 7 bases removed from V and 11 bases from J, the gap between germline ends came to 17 bases. CDR3 length: 12 residues. CDR1 MDHEN and CDR2 SYDVKM come from the germline V gene. CDR3 loop: CASTEGGPRAFF. CDR3 sequence (DNA): TGTGCCAGCACCGAAGGCGGGCCCCGGGCTTTCTTT.

This sequence joins TRBV7-2 and TRBJ2-7; 7 bases align to TRBD2. The CDR3 runs 15 residues. Unmatched junction bases numbered 13, after V lost 5 bases and J lost 6 bases. Germline lookup yields CDR1 SGHTA and CDR2 FQGNSA. The CDR3 DNA reads TGTGCCAGCAGCCAAGGGAGGGCCCCCGGAGGCGAGCAGTACTTC. Encoded protein: CASSQGRAPGGEQYF. The full variable domain, its missing parts supplied by reference TRBV7-2 and TRBJ2-7, is GAGVSQSPSNKVTEKGKDVELRCDPISGHTALYWYRQSLGQGLEFLIYFQGNSAPDKSGLPSDRFSAERTGGSVSTLTIQRTQQEDSAVYLCASSQGRAPGGEQYFGPGTRLTVT.

The chain couples TRBV28 to TRBJ2-1; a weak D match, TRBD2 (5 bases). Germline V gene lookup returns CDR1 MDHEN and CDR2 SYDVKM. V shed 7 bases and J shed 4 bases, with 8 bases lying between them. This CDR3 comprises 12 residues. The CDR3 nucleotides are TGTGCCAGCAACTCGGGGTACAATGAGCAGTTCTTC. Translated, it gives CASNSGYNEQFF.

This clone was observed a handful of times. CDR3 DNA sequence: TGTGCCAGCAGACGGACAGGGCTGAACACTGAAGCTTTCTTT. Translating it yields CASRRTGLNTEAFF. V and J are TRBV6-5 and TRBJ1-1; 8 positions agree with TRBD1. Germline CDR1 is MNHEY and CDR2 is SVGAGI. The CDR3 contains 14 residues. V gave up 6 bases and J gave up 0 bases; unmatched junction bases: 3.

J is TRBJ2-7 and V is TRBV6-6; D perhaps matches TRBD1 (5 bases). The CDR3 runs 14 residues. CDR1 and CDR2 from the germline V gene are MNHNY and SVGAGI (reference sequence). With 5 bases removed from V and 4 bases from J, the gap between germline ends came to 15 bases. For the CDR3, the DNA is TGTGCCAGCAGTCGGCAGGGTGGTGGGTACGAGCAGTACGTC. Translating it yields CASSRQGGGYEQYV.

Written as DNA, the CDR3 is TGTGCCAGTAAGGGAGCCTTGCTTTTGGGGACCCAGTACTTC. Its translation is CASKGALLLGTQYF. The V and J genes are TRBV6-5 and TRBJ2-5; D possibly corresponds to TRBD2 (5 bases). This CDR3 is built from 14 residues. From germline, CDR1 is MNHEY and CDR2 SVGAGI. V was clipped by 9 bases and J by 7 bases, with 21 bases between them.

The chain joins TRBV24-1 to TRBJ2-3; 7 bases line up with TRBD2. V lost 4 bases, J lost 4 bases, and 1 base stayed unmatched. Germline V gene sequence: CDR1 KGHDR, CDR2 SFDVKD. The CDR3 sequence is 13 residues long. The CDR3 region is CATSEGGADTQYF. Written as DNA, the CDR3 is TGTGCCACCAGTGAGGGGGGGGCAGATACGCAGTATTTT.

The J gene is TRBJ2-7, the V gene TRBV5-1, with D possibly being TRBD1 (6 bases). Germline V gene data show CDR1 as SGHRS and CDR2 as YFSETQ. The CDR3 is 16 residues long. The germline V and J ends were trimmed by 0 bases and 3 bases, with 16 bases remaining between them. CDR3 in amino acids: CASSLVFETGSYEQYF. DNA for the CDR3: TGCGCCAGCAGCTTGGTTTTCGAGACAGGCAGCTACGAGCAGTACTTC.

This clone is a singleton in its sample. This chain connects TRBV6-5 to TRBJ2-7; 7 bases fit TRBD1. There are 14 residues in the CDR3. Germline CDR1 and CDR2: MNHEY and SVGAGI. V was pared by 4 bases and J by 3 bases, with 6 bases of the junction left unmatched. As DNA, the CDR3 is TGTGCCAGCAGTTTCAAGCGACAGGGCTACGAGCAGTACTTC. This encodes CASSFKRQGYEQYF.

The CDR3 loop reads CASTTGTGASLNSPLHF. CDR3 bases: TGTGCCAGCACAACCGGGACAGGGGCTTCCCTTAATTCACCCCTCCACTTT. This chain joins TRBV27 and TRBJ1-6; 10 bases match TRBD1. The V gene's germline CDR1 is MNHEY and CDR2 SMNVEV (reference sequence). The CDR3 is made up of 17 amino acids. J lost 6 bases, V lost 7 bases, and 12 bases had no gene match.

This clone was detected once. This CDR3 reads CASSRTLAGGVDAEQFF. CDR3 nucleotide sequence: TGTGCCAGCAGCCGAACCCTAGCGGGAGGGGTAGATGCTGAGCAGTTCTTC. The chain recombines TRBV4-2 with TRBJ2-1, with 12 positions matching TRBD2. Germline CDR1 reads LGHNA; CDR2 reads YNFKEQ. V shed 4 bases and J 9 bases; nucleotides not matched to a gene: 13. The CDR3 is 17 amino acids.

V gene TRBV19 combines with J gene TRBJ1-3; D gene uncertain. From germline, CDR1 is LNHDA and CDR2 SQIVND (reference sequence). CDR3 length: 15 amino acids. V was cut by 3 bases and J by 3 bases, with 12 bases left in between. CDR3 bases: TGTGCCAGTAGTATTCAGGAAAGAAGTGGAAACACCATATATTTT. This encodes CASSIQERSGNTIYF. Combining the CDR3 with reference TRBV19 and TRBJ1-3 gives the whole variable domain DGGITQSPKYLFRKEGQNVTLSCEQNLNHDAMYWYRQDPGQGLRLIYYSQIVNDFQKGDIAEGYSVSREKKESFPLTVTSAQKNPTAFYLCASSIQERSGNTIYFGEGSWLTVV.

This CDR3 reads CASSLGQALHGEQFF. The CDR3 DNA follows: TGTGCCAGTAGTCTGGGACAGGCCCTACATGGTGAGCAGTTCTTC. This chain joins TRBV19 and TRBJ2-1, with TRBD1 matching over 8 bases. Trimming cost V 5 bases and J 9 bases; bases outside gene matches: 12. The CDR3 is made up of 15 amino acids. Germline V lookup: CDR1 LNHDA, CDR2 SQIVND (reference sequence).

A note on this clone: Its ends do not fully match the called genes, so a read error is possible. The gene calls are TRBV7-7 and TRBJ2-2; tentatively, D is TRBD1 (5 bases). This CDR3 has 15 residues. Germline CDR1 SSHAT, CDR2 FNYEAQ (reference sequence). Here the CDR3 DNA reads TGTGCTAGCAGCTTAGGGGTAACAGACACCGGGGAGCTGTTTTTT. Translation gives CASSLGVTDTGELFF.

The table lists this clone with many counts. The chain recombines TRBV27 with TRBJ1-2; D possibly corresponds to TRBD1 (5 bases). CDR1 MNHEY and CDR2 SMNVEV come from the germline V gene (reference sequence). V lost 5 bases, J lost 4 bases, and 20 bases lay in between. The CDR3 has 16 amino acids. This CDR3 reads CASSPSSEGVRYGYTF. CDR3 DNA sequence: TGTGCCAGCAGTCCGTCCTCAGAAGGGGTCCGCTATGGCTACACCTTC.